The T cell receptor beta chain under discussion was sequenced for a study of blood T cell repertoires in COVID-19. Study context: Samples taken during acute and convalescent COVID-19 were collected in the United States, Italy and Spain.

Ages ranged from about 18 to 89 years, with residence in 20 to 30 US areas. Cohort assignment relied on participant-reported clinical history. Either two negative PCRs, clearance, or symptom resolution qualified Cohort 3 donors as recovered. This CDR3 region has 14 residues. Germline V lookup: CDR1 MDHEN, CDR2 SYDVKM. V gave up 6 bases and J gave up 7 bases; unmatched junction bases: 7. Here immunoSEQ multiplex PCR was the method, and the copy in TCRdb shows in-frame clones only, minus some. The repertoire includes roughly 250,000 clones, roughly 86% of them detected once, and 2% to 2.5% sits in the top ten.

The sample consisted of PBMCs or T cells enriched from blood (not recorded which). The chain is built from TRBV28 and TRBJ2-2; 8 positions agree with TRBD2. This receptor was taken from a woman between 45 and 65 years old who had recovered from COVID-19. This CDR3 reads CASSPSGSGGELFF. The DNA of the CDR3 is TGTGCCAGCAGCCCCAGCGGGAGCGGCGGGGAGCTGTTTTTT.